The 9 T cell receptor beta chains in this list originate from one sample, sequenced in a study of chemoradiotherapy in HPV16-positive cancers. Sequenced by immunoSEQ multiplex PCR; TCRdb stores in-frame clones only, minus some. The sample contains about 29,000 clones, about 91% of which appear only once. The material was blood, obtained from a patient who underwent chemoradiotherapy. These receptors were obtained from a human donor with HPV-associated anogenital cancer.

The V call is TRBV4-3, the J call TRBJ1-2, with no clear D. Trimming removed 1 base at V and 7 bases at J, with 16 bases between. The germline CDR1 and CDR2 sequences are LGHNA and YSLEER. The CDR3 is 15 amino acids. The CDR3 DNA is TGCGCCAGCAGCCAAGGAACAGTGGAGGCTTTTGGCTACACCTTC. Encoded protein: CASSQGTVEAFGYTF.

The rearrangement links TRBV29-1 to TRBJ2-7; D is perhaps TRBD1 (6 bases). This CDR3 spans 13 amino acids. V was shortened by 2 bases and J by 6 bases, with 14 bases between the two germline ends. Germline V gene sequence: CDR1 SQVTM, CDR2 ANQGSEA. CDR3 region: CSVEQGIPSEQYF. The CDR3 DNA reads TGCAGCGTTGAACAGGGGATACCCTCCGAGCAGTACTTC.

The CDR3 reads CASSLVRESGTDTQYF. CDR3 coding DNA: TGCGCCAGCAGCTTGGTCAGGGAGTCGGGGACAGATACGCAGTATTTT. V gene TRBV5-1 combines with J gene TRBJ2-3; D tentatively reads TRBD1 or TRBD2 (5 bases each). In germline, CDR1 is SGHRS, CDR2 YFSETQ. This CDR3 region has 16 residues. V gave up 0 bases and J gave up 3 bases, with 14 bases separating them.

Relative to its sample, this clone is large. The CDR3 region is CASSLANSEAFF. The DNA of the CDR3 is TGTGCCAGCAGCTTAGCAAATTCTGAAGCTTTCTTT. The chain uses TRBV7-9 and TRBJ1-1; no firm D call. Germline V lookup: CDR1 SEHNR, CDR2 FQNEAQ (reference sequence). The CDR3 contains 12 residues. The V and J ends lost 0 bases and 6 bases respectively, with 5 bases between them.

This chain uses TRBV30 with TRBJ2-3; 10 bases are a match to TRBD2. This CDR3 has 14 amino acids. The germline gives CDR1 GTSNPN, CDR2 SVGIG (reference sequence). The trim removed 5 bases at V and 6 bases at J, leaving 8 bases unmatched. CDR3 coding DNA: TGTGCCTGGGCCCTAGCGGGAGTAGCTGATACGCAGTATTTT. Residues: CAWALAGVADTQYF.

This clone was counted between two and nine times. The CDR3 DNA reads TGCAGCGTTGGGGGAAACAGGGTTCTGGCTGAAGCTTTCTTT. It codes for CSVGGNRVLAEAFF. The V call is TRBV29-1, the J call TRBJ1-1, with a tentative D call TRBD1 (6 bases). There are 14 residues in the CDR3. Germline V lookup: CDR1 SQVTM, CDR2 ANQGSEA. V lost 4 bases and J lost 6, with 18 bases in between.

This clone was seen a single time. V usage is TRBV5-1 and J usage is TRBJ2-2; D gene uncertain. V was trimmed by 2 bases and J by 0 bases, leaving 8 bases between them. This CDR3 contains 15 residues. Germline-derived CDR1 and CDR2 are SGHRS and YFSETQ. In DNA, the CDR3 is TGCGCCAGCAGCTTAGGGCAGACGAACACCGGGGAGCTGTTTTTT. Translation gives CASSLGQTNTGELFF.

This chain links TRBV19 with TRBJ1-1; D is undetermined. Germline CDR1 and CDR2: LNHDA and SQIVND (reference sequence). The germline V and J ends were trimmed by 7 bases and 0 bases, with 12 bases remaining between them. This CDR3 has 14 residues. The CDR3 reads CASKGLTMNTEAFF. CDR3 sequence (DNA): TGTGCCAGTAAAGGCCTCACTATGAACACTGAAGCTTTCTTT. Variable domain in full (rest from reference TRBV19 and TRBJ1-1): DGGITQSPKYLFRKEGQNVTLSCEQNLNHDAMYWYRQDPGQGLRLIYYSQIVNDFQKGDIAEGYSVSREKKESFPLTVTSAQKNPTAFYLCASKGLTMNTEAFFGQGTRLTVV.

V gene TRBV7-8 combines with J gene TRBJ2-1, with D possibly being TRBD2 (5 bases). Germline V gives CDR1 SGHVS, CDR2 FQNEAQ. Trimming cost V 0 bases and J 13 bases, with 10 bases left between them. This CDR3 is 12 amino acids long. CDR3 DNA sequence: TGTGCCAGCAGCTTAGCAAGGGCGGGTCAGTTCTTC. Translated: CASSLARAGQFF.